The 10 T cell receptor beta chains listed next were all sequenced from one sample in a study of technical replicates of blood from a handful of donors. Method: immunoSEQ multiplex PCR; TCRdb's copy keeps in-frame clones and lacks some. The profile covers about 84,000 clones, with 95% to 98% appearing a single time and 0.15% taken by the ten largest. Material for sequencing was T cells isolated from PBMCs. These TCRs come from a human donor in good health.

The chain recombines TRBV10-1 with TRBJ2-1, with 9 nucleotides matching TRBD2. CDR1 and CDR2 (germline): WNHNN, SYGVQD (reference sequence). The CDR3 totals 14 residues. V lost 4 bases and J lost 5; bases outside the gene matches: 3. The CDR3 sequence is CASSVTSGDNEQFF. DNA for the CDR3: TGCGCCAGCAGTGTGACTAGCGGCGACAATGAGCAGTTCTTC.

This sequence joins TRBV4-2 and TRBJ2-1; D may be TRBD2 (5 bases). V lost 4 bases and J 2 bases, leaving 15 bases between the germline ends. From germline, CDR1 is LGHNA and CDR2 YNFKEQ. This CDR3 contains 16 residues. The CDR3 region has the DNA TGTGCCAGCAGCCCGGAGGATGAGCGGACCTACAATGAGCAGTTCTTC. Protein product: CASSPEDERTYNEQFF.

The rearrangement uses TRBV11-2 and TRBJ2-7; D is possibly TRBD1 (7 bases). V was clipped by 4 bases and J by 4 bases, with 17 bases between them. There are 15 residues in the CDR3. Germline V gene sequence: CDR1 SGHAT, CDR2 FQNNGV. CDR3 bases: TGTGCCAGCAGCTGGACAGGCCCCGCGGGGTACGAGCAGTACTTC. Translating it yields CASSWTGPAGYEQYF.

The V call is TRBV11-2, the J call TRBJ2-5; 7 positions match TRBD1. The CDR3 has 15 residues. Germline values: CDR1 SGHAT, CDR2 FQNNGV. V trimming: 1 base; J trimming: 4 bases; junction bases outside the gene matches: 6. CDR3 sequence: CASSLGIGGSETQYF. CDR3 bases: TGTGCCAGCAGCTTAGGGATAGGGGGCTCAGAGACCCAGTACTTC.

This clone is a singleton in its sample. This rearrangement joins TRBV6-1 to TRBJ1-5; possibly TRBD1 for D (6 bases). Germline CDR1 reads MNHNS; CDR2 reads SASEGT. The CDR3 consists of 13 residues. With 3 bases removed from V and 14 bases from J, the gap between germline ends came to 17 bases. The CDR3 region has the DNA TGTGCCAGCAGTGACTTATTAGGGGGAACTAAGCATTTT. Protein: CASSDLLGGTKHF.

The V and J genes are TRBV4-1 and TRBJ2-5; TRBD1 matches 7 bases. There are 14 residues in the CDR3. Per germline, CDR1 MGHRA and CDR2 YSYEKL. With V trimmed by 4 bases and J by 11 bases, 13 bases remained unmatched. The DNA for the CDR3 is TGCGCCAGCAGCCCTATAAGGGGGCTCTGGGAGCAGTACTTC. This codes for CASSPIRGLWEQYF.

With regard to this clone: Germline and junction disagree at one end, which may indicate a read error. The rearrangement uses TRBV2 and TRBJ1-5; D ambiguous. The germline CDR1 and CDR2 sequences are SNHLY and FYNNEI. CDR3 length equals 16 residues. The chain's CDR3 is CASREDAGRYNQPQHF. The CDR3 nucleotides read TGTGCCAGCAGGGAAGACGCCGGGAGATATAATCAGCCCCAGCATTTT.

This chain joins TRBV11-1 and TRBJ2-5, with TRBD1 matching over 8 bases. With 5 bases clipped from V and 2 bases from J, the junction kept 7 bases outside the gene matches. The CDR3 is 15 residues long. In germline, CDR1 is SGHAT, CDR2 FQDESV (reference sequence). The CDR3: CASSPGQGIQETQYF. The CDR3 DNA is TGTGCCAGCAGCCCTGGACAGGGAATTCAAGAGACCCAGTACTTC.

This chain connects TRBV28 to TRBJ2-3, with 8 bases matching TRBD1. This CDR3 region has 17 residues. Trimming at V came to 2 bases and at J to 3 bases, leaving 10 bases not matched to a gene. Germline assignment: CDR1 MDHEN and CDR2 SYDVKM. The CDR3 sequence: CASSLIPTGDSTDTQYF. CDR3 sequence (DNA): TGTGCCAGCAGTTTAATCCCGACAGGGGACAGTACAGATACGCAGTATTTT.

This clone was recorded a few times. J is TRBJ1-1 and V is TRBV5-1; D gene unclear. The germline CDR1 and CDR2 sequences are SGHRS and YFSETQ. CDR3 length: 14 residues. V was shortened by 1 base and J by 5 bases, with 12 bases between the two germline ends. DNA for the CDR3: TGCGCCAGCAGCTTGATCGGGGTTGGGACTGAAGCTTTCTTT. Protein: CASSLIGVGTEAFF.